This TCR beta chain originates from a study of human T cells and chemical hapten exposure. As for the study in general: The use of 2% DPC on about 2 cm by about 2 cm of upper inner arm skin constituted sensitization.

TCRdb redid the calling of the RACE reads with MiXCR, one entry per CDR3 protein. Of approximately 180,000 distinct CDR3 sequences listed, just under 30% are singletons. J gave up 6 bases and V 1 base, and 9 bases lay outside the gene matches. This CDR3 comprises 15 residues. CDR1 and CDR2 (germline): SGHRS, YFSETQ. Time point meaning: pre-sensitization, week 0. Treatment noted: therapeutic diphenylcyclopropenone sensitization with weekly scalp DPC. Material: whole blood, obtained in connection with sensitization to the hapten diphenylcyclopropenone (DPC). This chain links TRBV5-1 with TRBJ2-7; 8 bases agree with TRBD1. The origin of this receptor is a woman in her 30s with alopecia areata. Some clones in this sample may be carry-over from other donors' samples. The DNA for the CDR3 is TGCGCCAGCAGCTTGACGAGGACAGGGTTCGGCGAGCAGTACTTC. Its protein product is CASSLTRTGFGEQYF.